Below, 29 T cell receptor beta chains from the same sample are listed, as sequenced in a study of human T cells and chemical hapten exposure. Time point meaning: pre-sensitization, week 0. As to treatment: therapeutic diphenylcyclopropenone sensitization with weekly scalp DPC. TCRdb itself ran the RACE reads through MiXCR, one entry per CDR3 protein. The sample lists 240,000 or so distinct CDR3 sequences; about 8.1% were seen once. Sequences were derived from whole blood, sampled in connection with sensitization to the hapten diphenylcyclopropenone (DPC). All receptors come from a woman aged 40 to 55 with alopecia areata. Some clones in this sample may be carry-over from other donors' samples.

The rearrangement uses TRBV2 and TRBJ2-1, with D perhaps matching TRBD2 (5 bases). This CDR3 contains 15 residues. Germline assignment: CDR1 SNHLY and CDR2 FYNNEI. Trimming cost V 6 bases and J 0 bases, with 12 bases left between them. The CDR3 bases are TGTGCCAGCAGCGCCACTAGATACTCCTACAATGAGCAGTTCTTC. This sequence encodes CASSATRYSYNEQFF. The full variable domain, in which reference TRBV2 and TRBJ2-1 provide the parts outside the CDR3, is EPEVTQTPSHQVTQMGQEVILRCVPISNHLYFYWYRQILGQKVEFLVSFYNNEISEKSEIFDDQFSVERPDGSNFTLKIRSTKLEDSAMYFCASSATRYSYNEQFFGPGTRLTVL.

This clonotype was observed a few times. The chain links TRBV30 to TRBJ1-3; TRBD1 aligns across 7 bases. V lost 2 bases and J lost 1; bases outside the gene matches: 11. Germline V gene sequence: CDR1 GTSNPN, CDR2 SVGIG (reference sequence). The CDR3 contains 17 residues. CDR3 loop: CAWSFKQGRLSGNTIYF. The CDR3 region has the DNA TGTGCCTGGAGTTTTAAACAGGGGCGACTTTCTGGAAACACCATATATTTT.

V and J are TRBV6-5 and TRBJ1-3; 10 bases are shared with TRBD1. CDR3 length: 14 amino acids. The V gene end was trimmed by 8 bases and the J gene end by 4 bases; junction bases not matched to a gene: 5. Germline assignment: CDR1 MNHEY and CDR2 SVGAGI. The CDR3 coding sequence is TGTGCCAGCGGGGACAGGGGTGGAGGAAACACCATATATTTT. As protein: CASGDRGGGNTIYF.

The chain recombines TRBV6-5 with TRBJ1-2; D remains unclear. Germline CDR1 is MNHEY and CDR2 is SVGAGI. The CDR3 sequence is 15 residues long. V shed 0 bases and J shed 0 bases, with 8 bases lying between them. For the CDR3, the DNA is TGTGCCAGCAGTTACTCTAGTACGACTAACTATGGCTACACCTTC. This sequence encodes CASSYSSTTNYGYTF.

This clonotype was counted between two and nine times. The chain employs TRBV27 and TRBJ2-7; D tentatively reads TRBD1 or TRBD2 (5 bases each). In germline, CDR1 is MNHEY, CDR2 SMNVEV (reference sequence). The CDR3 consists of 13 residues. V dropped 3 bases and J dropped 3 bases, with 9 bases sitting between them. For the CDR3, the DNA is TGTGCCAGCAGTTTGGGGGTCGACTACGAGCAGTACTTC. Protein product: CASSLGVDYEQYF.

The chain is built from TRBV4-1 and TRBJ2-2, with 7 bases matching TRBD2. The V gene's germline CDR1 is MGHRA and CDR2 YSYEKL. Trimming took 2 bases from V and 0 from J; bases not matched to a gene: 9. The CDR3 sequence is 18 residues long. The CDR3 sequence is CASSQLIRLAANTGELFF. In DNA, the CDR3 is TGCGCCAGCAGCCAACTAATACGACTAGCCGCGAACACCGGGGAGCTGTTTTTT.

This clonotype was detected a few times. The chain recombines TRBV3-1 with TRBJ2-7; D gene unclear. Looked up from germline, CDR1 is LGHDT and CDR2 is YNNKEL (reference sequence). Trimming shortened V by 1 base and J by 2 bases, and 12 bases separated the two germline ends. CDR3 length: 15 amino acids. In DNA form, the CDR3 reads TGTGCCAGCAGCCAAGGCAGAATGATTCCCTACGAGCAGTACTTC. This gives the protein CASSQGRMIPYEQYF.

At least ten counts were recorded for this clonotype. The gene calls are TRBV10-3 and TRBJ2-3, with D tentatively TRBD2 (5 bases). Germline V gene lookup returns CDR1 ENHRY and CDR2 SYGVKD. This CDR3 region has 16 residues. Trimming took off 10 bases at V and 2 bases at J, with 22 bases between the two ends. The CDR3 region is CATGSPTSTPTDTQYF. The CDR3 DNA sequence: TGTGCCACGGGGAGCCCTACATCTACCCCCACAGATACGCAGTATTTT.

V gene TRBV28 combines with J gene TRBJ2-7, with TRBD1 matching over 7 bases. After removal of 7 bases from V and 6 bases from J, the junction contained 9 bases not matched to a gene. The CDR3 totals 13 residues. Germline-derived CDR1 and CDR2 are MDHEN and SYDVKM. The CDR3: CASKFRGGGEQYF. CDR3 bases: TGTGCCAGCAAGTTTAGAGGGGGCGGCGAGCAGTACTTC. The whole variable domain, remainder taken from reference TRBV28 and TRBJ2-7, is DVKVTQSSRYLVKRTGEKVFLECVQDMDHENMFWYRQDPGLGLRLIYFSYDVKMKEKGDIPEGYSVSREKKERFSLILESASTNQTSMYLCASKFRGGGEQYFGPGTRLTVT.

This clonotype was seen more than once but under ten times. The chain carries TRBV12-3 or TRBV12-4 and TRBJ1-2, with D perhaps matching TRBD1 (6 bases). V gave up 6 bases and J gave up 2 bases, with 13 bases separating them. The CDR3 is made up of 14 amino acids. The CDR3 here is CASSPRGANYGYTF. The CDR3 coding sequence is TGTGCCAGCAGCCCCAGGGGCGCGAACTATGGCTACACCTTC.

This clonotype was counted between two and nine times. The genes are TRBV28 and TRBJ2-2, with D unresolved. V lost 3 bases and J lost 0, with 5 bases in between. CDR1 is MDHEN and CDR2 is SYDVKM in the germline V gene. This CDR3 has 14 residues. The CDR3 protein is CASSFVANTGELFF. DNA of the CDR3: TGTGCCAGCAGTTTCGTTGCGAACACCGGGGAGCTGTTTTTT.

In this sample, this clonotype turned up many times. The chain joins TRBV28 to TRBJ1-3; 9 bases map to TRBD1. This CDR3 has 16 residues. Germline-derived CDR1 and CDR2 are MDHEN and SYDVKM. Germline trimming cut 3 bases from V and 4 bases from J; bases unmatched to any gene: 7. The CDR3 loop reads CASSLGGQGQGNTIYF. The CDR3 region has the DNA TGTGCCAGCAGTTTGGGTGGACAGGGGCAGGGAAACACCATATATTTT.

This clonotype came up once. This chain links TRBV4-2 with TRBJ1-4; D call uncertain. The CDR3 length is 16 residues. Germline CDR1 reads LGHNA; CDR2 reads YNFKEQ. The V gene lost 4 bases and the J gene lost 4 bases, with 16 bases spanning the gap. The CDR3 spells CASSRVYGRGNEKLFF. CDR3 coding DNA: TGTGCCAGCAGCCGGGTTTACGGGCGGGGTAATGAAAAACTGTTTTTT.

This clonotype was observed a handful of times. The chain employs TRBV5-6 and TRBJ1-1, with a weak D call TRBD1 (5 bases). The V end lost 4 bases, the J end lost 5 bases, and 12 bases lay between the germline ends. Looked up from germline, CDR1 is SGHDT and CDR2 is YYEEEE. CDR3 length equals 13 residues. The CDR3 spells CASSGRQRTEAFF. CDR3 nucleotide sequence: TGTGCCAGCAGCGGCCGACAGCGTACTGAAGCTTTCTTT.

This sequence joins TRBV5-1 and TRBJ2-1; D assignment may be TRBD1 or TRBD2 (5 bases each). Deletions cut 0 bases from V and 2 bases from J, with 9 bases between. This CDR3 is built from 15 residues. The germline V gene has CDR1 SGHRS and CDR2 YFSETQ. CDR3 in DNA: TGCGCCAGCAGCTTGGAGGGGACCCCCTACAATGAGCAGTTCTTC. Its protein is CASSLEGTPYNEQFF.

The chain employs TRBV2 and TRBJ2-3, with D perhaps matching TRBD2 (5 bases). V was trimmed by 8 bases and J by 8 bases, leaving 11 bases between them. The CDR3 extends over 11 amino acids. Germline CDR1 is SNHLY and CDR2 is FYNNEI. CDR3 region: CASGPGGTQYF. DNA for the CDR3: TGTGCCAGCGGACCCGGAGGTACGCAGTATTTT.

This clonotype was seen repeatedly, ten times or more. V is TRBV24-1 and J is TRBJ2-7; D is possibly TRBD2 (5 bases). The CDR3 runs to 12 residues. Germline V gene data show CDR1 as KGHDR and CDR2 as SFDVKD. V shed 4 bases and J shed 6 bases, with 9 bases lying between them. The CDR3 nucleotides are TGTGCCACCAGTGACCTAGCCAGCGAGCAGTACTTC. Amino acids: CATSDLASEQYF.

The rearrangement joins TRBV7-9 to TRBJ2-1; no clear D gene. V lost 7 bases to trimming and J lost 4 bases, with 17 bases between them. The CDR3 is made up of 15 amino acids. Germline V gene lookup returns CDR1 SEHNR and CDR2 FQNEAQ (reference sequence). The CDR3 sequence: CASTPPTGAYNEQFF. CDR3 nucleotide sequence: TGTGCCAGCACCCCGCCGACGGGCGCGTACAATGAGCAGTTCTTC.

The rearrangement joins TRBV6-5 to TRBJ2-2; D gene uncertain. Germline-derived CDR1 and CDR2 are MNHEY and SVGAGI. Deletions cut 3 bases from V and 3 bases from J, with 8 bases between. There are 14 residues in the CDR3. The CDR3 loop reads CASSYRIDTGELFF. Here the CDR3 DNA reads TGTGCCAGCAGTTATAGGATTGACACCGGGGAGCTGTTTTTT.

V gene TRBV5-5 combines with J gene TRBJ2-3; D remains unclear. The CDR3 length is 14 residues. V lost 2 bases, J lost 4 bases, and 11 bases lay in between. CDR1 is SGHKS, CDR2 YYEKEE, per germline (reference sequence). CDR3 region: CASSFYGCSDTQYF. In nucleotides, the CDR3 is TGTGCCAGCAGCTTTTACGGGTGTTCAGATACGCAGTATTTT.

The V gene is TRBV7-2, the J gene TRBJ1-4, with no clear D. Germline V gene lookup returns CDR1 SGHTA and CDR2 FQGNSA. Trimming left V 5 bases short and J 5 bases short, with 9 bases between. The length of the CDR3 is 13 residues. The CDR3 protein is CASSTRRNEKLFF. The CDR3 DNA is TGTGCCAGCAGCACACGGAGGAATGAAAAACTGTTTTTT.

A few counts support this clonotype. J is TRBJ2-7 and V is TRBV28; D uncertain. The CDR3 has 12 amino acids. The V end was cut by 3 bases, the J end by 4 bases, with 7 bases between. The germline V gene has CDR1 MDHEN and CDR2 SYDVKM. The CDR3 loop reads CASSFGKYEQYF. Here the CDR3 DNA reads TGTGCCAGCAGTTTCGGAAAGTACGAGCAGTACTTC.

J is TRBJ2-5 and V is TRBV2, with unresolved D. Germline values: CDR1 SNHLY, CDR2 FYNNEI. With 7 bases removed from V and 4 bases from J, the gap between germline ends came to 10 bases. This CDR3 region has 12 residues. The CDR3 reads CASMGSGETQYF. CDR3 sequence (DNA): TGTGCCAGCATGGGGTCAGGAGAGACCCAGTACTTC. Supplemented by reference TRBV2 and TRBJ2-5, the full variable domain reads EPEVTQTPSHQVTQMGQEVILRCVPISNHLYFYWYRQILGQKVEFLVSFYNNEISEKSEIFDDQFSVERPDGSNFTLKIRSTKLEDSAMYFCASMGSGETQYFGPGTRLLVL.

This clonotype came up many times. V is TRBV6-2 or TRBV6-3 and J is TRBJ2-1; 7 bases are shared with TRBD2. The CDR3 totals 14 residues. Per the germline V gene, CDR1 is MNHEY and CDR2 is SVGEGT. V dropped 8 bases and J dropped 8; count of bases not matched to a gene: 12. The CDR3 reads CASDSAGLHDEQFF. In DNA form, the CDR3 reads TGTGCCAGCGACTCAGCGGGACTACACGATGAGCAGTTCTTC.

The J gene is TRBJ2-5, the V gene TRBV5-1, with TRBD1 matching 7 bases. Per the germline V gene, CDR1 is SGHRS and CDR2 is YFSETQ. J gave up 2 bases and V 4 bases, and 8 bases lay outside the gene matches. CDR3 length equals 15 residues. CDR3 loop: CASSATGAIQETQYF. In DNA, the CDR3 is TGCGCCAGCAGCGCCACAGGGGCAATTCAAGAGACCCAGTACTTC.

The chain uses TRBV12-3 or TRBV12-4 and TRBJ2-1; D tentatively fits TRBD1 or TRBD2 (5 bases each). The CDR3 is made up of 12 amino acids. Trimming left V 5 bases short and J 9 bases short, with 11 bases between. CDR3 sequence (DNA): TGTGCCAGCAGTCCTTACGGGGCTGAGCAGTTCTTC. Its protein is CASSPYGAEQFF.

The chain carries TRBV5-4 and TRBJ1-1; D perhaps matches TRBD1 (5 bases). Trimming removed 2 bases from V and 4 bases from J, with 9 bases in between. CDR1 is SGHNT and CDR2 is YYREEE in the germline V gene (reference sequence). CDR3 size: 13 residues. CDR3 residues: CASSFPGGTEAFF. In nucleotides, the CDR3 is TGTGCCAGCAGCTTCCCTGGGGGCACTGAAGCTTTCTTT.

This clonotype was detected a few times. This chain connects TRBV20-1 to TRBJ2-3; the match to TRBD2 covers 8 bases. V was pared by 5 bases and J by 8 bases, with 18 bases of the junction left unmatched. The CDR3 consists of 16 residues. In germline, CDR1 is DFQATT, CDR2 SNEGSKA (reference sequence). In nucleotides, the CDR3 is TGCAGTGCTCCCACCCTAACCGGGACTAGATACGGTACGCAGTATTTT. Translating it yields CSAPTLTGTRYGTQYF.

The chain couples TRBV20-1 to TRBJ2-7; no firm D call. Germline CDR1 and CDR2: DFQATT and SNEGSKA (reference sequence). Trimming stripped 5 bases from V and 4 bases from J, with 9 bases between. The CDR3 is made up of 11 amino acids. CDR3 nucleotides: TGCAGTGCTTTCCCAGCTTACGAGCAGTACTTC. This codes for CSAFPAYEQYF.